This T cell receptor beta chain derives from a study of T cell repertoires in cytomegalovirus infection. The CDR3 totals 16 residues. CDR1 SGHTA and CDR2 FQGNSA come from the germline V gene. With 2 bases clipped from V and 6 bases from J, the junction kept 8 bases outside the gene matches. Using its own MiXCR run on the reads, TCRdb lists one record per CDR3 protein. This sample yields roughly 300,000 distinct CDR3 sequences, of which more than 8% are seen a single time; roughly 4.5% belongs to the top ten. In this sample, this clonotype turned up many times. The TCR sequence derives from a human donor in good health (CMV status not recorded). Some clones in this sample may be carry-over from other donors' samples. The sample was PBMCs. The rearrangement uses TRBV7-2 and TRBJ2-7; 12 positions agree with TRBD2. The CDR3 DNA follows: TGTGCCAGCAGCTTAATGCTAGCGGGAGGGCCGGTCGAGCAGTACTTC. It codes for CASSLMLAGGPVEQYF.